Included here is one T cell receptor (beta chain) sequence, with context. The data were obtained in a study of post-analysis software for immune sequencing data. V shed 6 bases and J shed 0 bases, with 3 bases lying between them. The CDR3 is made up of 11 amino acids. Sequencing libraries made from TCR beta cDNA carried unique molecular identifiers. TCRdb redid the calling of the PCR reads with MiXCR, one entry per CDR3 protein. The table records roughly 150,000 distinct CDR3 sequences, about 37% of them present only once. This rearrangement joins TRBV12-3 or TRBV12-4 to TRBJ2-7; D is unclear. The TCR sequence derives from a girl between 5 and 17 years old with multiple sclerosis. This specimen was blood, taken after autologous hematopoietic stem cell transplantation. CDR3 region: CASRDSYEQYF. The CDR3 nucleotides read TGTGCCAGCAGGGACTCCTACGAGCAGTACTTC.